A single sample is the source of the 32 T cell receptor beta chains below, sequenced in a study of blood T cell repertoires in COVID-19. The method was immunoSEQ multiplex PCR; TCRdb's version includes in-frame clones alone and lacks a portion of them. Counted here are approximately 35,000 clones, about 90% occurring once; the ten biggest clones make up around 15%. Sequencing was done on a sample of peripheral blood. All receptors come from a man in his sixties with active COVID-19.

The chain links TRBV28 to TRBJ2-2; D is unresolved. V dropped 3 bases and J dropped 3 bases, with 5 bases sitting between them. From germline, CDR1 is MDHEN and CDR2 SYDVKM. The CDR3 sequence is 13 residues long. The CDR3 loop reads CASSFRYTGELFF. CDR3 bases: TGTGCCAGCAGTTTTCGGTACACCGGGGAGCTGTTTTTT.

CDR3: CASSPMGRQGAGGETQYF. CDR3 coding DNA: TGTGCCAGCAGCCCCATGGGCCGACAGGGGGCGGGAGGGGAGACCCAGTACTTC. The chain links TRBV21-1 to TRBJ2-5; no check of the table's D call, TRBD1, against the DNA was made. TRBV21-1 is labeled a pseudogene. The CDR3 consists of 18 residues.

The V call is TRBV5-4, the J call TRBJ2-6; 12 bases are shared with TRBD1. Germline V gives CDR1 SGHNT, CDR2 YYREEE (reference sequence). This CDR3 is built from 17 residues. Germline trimming cut 4 bases from V and 4 bases from J; bases unmatched to any gene: 6. For the CDR3, the DNA is TGTGCCAGCAGCACGGGACAGGGGGCATCGGGGGCCAACGTCCTGACTTTC. Amino acid sequence: CASSTGQGASGANVLTF.

The chain employs TRBV27 and TRBJ2-3; 13 positions agree with TRBD2. Germline CDR1 reads MNHEY; CDR2 reads SMNVEV (reference sequence). This CDR3 contains 16 residues. The V segment lost 3 bases and the J segment 5 bases; nucleotides outside the gene matches: 5. CDR3 sequence reads: CASSLGTSGTRDTQYF. In DNA, the CDR3 is TGTGCCAGCAGTTTGGGGACTAGCGGGACAAGAGATACGCAGTATTTT.

V is TRBV9 and J is TRBJ2-1, with D perhaps matching TRBD2 (5 bases). Germline V gives CDR1 SGDLS, CDR2 YYNGEE. The CDR3 is 13 amino acids. Trimming took off 4 bases at V and 9 bases at J, with 14 bases between the two ends. CDR3 region: CASSLSEGVEQFF. The CDR3, as DNA: TGTGCCAGCAGCTTATCAGAGGGAGTTGAGCAGTTCTTC.

The chain links TRBV28 to TRBJ1-2; possibly TRBD1 for D (6 bases). CDR3 length: 14 amino acids. The V gene lost 7 bases and the J gene lost 4 bases, with 16 bases spanning the gap. Looked up from germline, CDR1 is MDHEN and CDR2 is SYDVKM. The CDR3 spells CASTTMDRVYGYTF. CDR3 coding DNA: TGTGCCAGCACTACTATGGACAGAGTCTATGGCTACACCTTC.

The chain has TRBV11-2 and TRBJ1-1; 9 bases match TRBD1. V was pared by 7 bases and J by 10 bases, with 7 bases of the junction left unmatched. Per germline, CDR1 SGHAT and CDR2 FQNNGV. The CDR3 has 12 residues. The CDR3 DNA reads TGTGCCAGCACCCGACAGGGGGTGATAGCTTTCTTT. Protein sequence: CASTRQGVIAFF.

This sequence joins TRBV3-1 (or the pseudogene TRBV3-2) and TRBJ1-1; D call uncertain. The CDR3 totals 13 residues. Per the germline V gene, CDR1 is LGHDT and CDR2 is YNNKEL (reference sequence). Trimming shortened V by 0 bases and J by 4 bases, and 6 bases separated the two germline ends. CDR3 coding DNA: TGTGCCAGCAGCCAAGATGGGCTCACTGAAGCTTTCTTT. Its protein is CASSQDGLTEAFF.

This clone appeared a few times. The V gene is TRBV29-1, the J gene TRBJ1-5, with 9 bases aligning to TRBD1. This CDR3 comprises 14 residues. Germline CDR1 and CDR2: SQVTM and ANQGSEA. The V gene end was trimmed by 6 bases and the J gene end by 6 bases; junction bases not matched to a gene: 9. CDR3 amino acids: CSVARDRESQPQHF. The CDR3 DNA reads as TGCAGCGTGGCCCGGGACAGGGAAAGTCAGCCCCAGCATTTT.

This sequence joins TRBV27 and TRBJ1-1; 7 bases are shared with TRBD1. The J segment lost 3 bases and the V segment lost 5 bases, leaving 6 bases of the junction unmatched. Germline CDR1 reads MNHEY; CDR2 reads SMNVEV (reference sequence). The CDR3 sequence is 14 residues long. DNA of the CDR3: TGTGCCAGCAGTGACAGGGTATGGGACACTGAAGCTTTCTTT. This translates into CASSDRVWDTEAFF.

The chain joins TRBV6-4 to TRBJ1-1; tentative D call: TRBD1 (5 bases). This CDR3 comprises 15 residues. Germline CDR1 reads MRHNA; CDR2 reads SNTAGT. V was clipped by 0 bases and J by 4 bases, with 12 bases between them. The CDR3 region is CASSDSSRGITEAFF. CDR3 in DNA: TGTGCCAGCAGTGACTCGAGTCGGGGGATCACTGAAGCTTTCTTT.

The CDR3 DNA sequence: TGCGCCAGCAGTGTGGCGGGACGATACAATGAGCAGTTCTTC. Translation: CASSVAGRYNEQFF. V and J are TRBV10-1 and TRBJ2-1, with a possible D match to TRBD2 (6 bases). The V and J ends lost 4 bases and 4 bases respectively, with 11 bases between them. The germline V gene has CDR1 WNHNN and CDR2 SYGVQD (reference sequence). The CDR3 contains 14 residues.

V and J are TRBV10-3 and TRBJ2-1; TRBD2 matches at 10 bases. V gave up 0 bases and J gave up 7 bases; unmatched junction bases: 3. Germline CDR1 is ENHRY and CDR2 is SYGVKD. The CDR3 has 15 amino acids. CDR3 nucleotide sequence: TGTGCCATCAGTGAGTCCCTGACTAGCGGGAATGAGCAGTTCTTC. Translation gives CAISESLTSGNEQFF.

The chain joins TRBV28 to TRBJ1-2; the match to TRBD1 covers 7 bases. The V gene's germline CDR1 is MDHEN and CDR2 SYDVKM. V shed 3 bases, J shed 4 bases, and the junction held 5 bases outside the gene matches. The CDR3 has 14 residues. CDR3 sequence: CASSFGQDLYGYTF. In DNA form, the CDR3 reads TGTGCCAGCAGTTTCGGACAGGACCTCTATGGCTACACCTTC.

This chain links TRBV28 with TRBJ2-1, with a possible D match to TRBD2 (6 bases). The CDR3 is made up of 14 amino acids. CDR1 is MDHEN and CDR2 is SYDVKM in the germline V gene. Trimming cost V 3 bases and J 12 bases, with 18 bases left between them. CDR3 region: CASSFLSGPMGQFF. The DNA of the CDR3 is TGTGCCAGCAGTTTTCTTAGCGGACCGATGGGGCAGTTCTTC.

CDR3 loop: CASTGQLLSPNSPLHF. CDR3 coding DNA: TGTGCCAGCACCGGACAGCTCTTGAGCCCCAATTCACCCCTCCACTTT. V gene TRBV5-5 combines with J gene TRBJ1-6; the D gene is possibly TRBD1 (6 bases). Germline V lookup: CDR1 SGHKS, CDR2 YYEKEE (reference sequence). This CDR3 contains 16 residues. Between the trimmed V and J ends, which lost 6 bases and 7 bases, there was a span of 20 bases.

J is TRBJ2-3 and V is TRBV3-1 (or the pseudogene TRBV3-2), with 10 nucleotides matching TRBD2. CDR3 size: 16 residues. Germline V gives CDR1 LGHDT, CDR2 YNNKEL (reference sequence). The V segment lost 5 bases and the J segment 0 bases; nucleotides outside the gene matches: 5. CDR3 bases: TGTGCCAGCAGCTCGAGAGCGGGAGGGAGCACAGATACGCAGTATTTT. It codes for CASSSRAGGSTDTQYF.

The rearrangement links TRBV28 to TRBJ1-1; unclear D gene. Germline V CDR1 and CDR2: MDHEN, SYDVKM. Trimming stripped 3 bases from V and 11 bases from J, with 16 bases between. The CDR3 covers 13 residues. The CDR3 loop is CASSFLQSRAAFF. CDR3 bases: TGTGCCAGCAGTTTCCTCCAGTCGCGGGCCGCTTTCTTT.

The V and J genes are TRBV7-9 and TRBJ2-7, with 10 bases matching TRBD2. The CDR3 totals 15 residues. Trimming took 5 bases from V and 7 from J; bases not matched to a gene: 11. Germline V gene sequence: CDR1 SEHNR, CDR2 FQNEAQ (reference sequence). The CDR3 spells CASSTILAGEGEQYF. In DNA form, the CDR3 reads TGTGCCAGCAGCACCATCCTAGCGGGAGAGGGTGAGCAGTACTTC.

The V call is TRBV7-2, the J call TRBJ1-1, with D possibly matching TRBD1 (5 bases). The CDR3 runs 13 residues. V dropped 4 bases and J dropped 5 bases, with 11 bases sitting between them. Germline V lookup: CDR1 SGHTA, CDR2 FQGNSA. DNA for the CDR3: TGTGCCAGCAGCTCTGGGGGGTGGACTGAAGCTTTCTTT. As protein: CASSSGGWTEAFF.

The chain recombines TRBV18 with TRBJ2-5; 7 nucleotides line up with TRBD2. This CDR3 spans 15 amino acids. J gave up 1 base and V 4 bases, and 6 bases lay outside the gene matches. Germline V CDR1 and CDR2: KGHSH, LQKENI. As DNA, the CDR3 is TGTGCCAGCTCACTAGCGGGCCAGTCCCAAGAGACCCAGTACTTC. Protein product: CASSLAGQSQETQYF.

The chain is built from TRBV6-6 and TRBJ2-5; D perhaps matches TRBD1 (5 bases). Germline assignment: CDR1 MNHNY and CDR2 SVGAGI (reference sequence). The V and J ends lost 5 bases and 4 bases respectively, with 14 bases between them. CDR3 size: 14 residues. CDR3 nucleotides: TGTGCCAGCAGTCAACAGGTGGTAAGAGAGACCCAGTACTTC. This codes for CASSQQVVRETQYF.

The chain couples TRBV29-1 to TRBJ1-1; tentative D call: TRBD1 (6 bases). The CDR3 totals 12 residues. V was cut by 6 bases and J by 5 bases, with 13 bases left in between. CDR1 is SQVTM, CDR2 ANQGSEA, per germline. CDR3 in DNA: TGCAGCGTACGATACAGGGATACTGAAGCTTTCTTT. This translates into CSVRYRDTEAFF.

V usage is TRBV7-2 and J usage is TRBJ1-5; no reliable D call. CDR1 and CDR2 from the germline V gene are SGHTA and FQGNSA. The CDR3 is made up of 14 amino acids. V lost 5 bases, J lost 2 bases, and 10 bases lay in between. CDR3 residues: CASSEVYGNQPQHF. DNA of the CDR3: TGTGCCAGCAGCGAGGTTTACGGCAATCAGCCCCAGCATTTT.

The V gene is TRBV7-9, the J gene TRBJ2-5; 7 bases are a match to TRBD2. V gave up 1 base and J gave up 2 bases; unmatched junction bases: 4. Germline CDR1 is SEHNR and CDR2 is FQNEAQ (reference sequence). This CDR3 is 15 amino acids long. CDR3: CASSLVGSGQETQYF. The CDR3 bases are TGTGCCAGCAGCTTAGTGGGTAGCGGGCAAGAGACCCAGTACTTC.

This clone was recorded only once. The chain combines TRBV5-1 with TRBJ2-2; 12 positions match TRBD1. The CDR3 contains 16 residues. Trimming cost V 4 bases and J 5 bases; bases outside gene matches: 6. CDR1 and CDR2 (germline): SGHRS, YFSETQ. The DNA of the CDR3 is TGCGCCAGCAGCCCGCCGGGACAGGGGGCGACCGGGGAGCTGTTTTTT. Residues: CASSPPGQGATGELFF. The full variable domain, its missing parts supplied by reference TRBV5-1 and TRBJ2-2, is KAGVTQTPRYLIKTRGQQVTLSCSPISGHRSVSWYQQTPGQGLQFLFEYFSETQRNKGNFPGRFSGRQFSNSRSEMNVSTLELGDSALYLCASSPPGQGATGELFFGEGSRLTVL.

The rearrangement uses TRBV15 and TRBJ2-2, with TRBD1 matching over 8 bases. The CDR3 consists of 18 residues. Trimming removed 1 base from V and 3 bases from J; junction bases left unmatched: 10. Germline V gene data show CDR1 as LNHNV and CDR2 as YYDKDF (reference sequence). The CDR3, as DNA: TGTGCCACCAGCAGAGTAGCCTCCGGCAGGGGGCACACCGGGGAGCTGTTTTTT. Its protein product is CATSRVASGRGHTGELFF.

This clone was detected a few times. Other DNA sequences from this sample encode an identical CDR3 as well. The genes are TRBV18 and TRBJ1-1; perhaps TRBD1 as D (6 bases). Germline loops: CDR1 KGHSH, CDR2 LQKENI. V was pared by 3 bases and J by 1 base, with 6 bases between. The CDR3 spans 13 residues. The CDR3 is CASSPGQNTEAFF. CDR3 DNA: TGTGCCAGCTCACCGGGACAGAACACTGAAGCTTTCTTT.

The chain couples TRBV5-4 to TRBJ1-2; maybe TRBD1 (5 bases). This CDR3 is built from 14 residues. Trimming left V 1 base short and J 4 bases short, with 11 bases between. Germline V CDR1 and CDR2: SGHNT, YYREEE (reference sequence). The CDR3 here is CASSLLGGVYGYTF. The CDR3 region has the DNA TGTGCCAGCAGCTTGTTGGGGGGAGTCTATGGCTACACCTTC. Full variable domain (remainder filled in from reference TRBV5-4 and TRBJ1-2): ETGVTQSPTHLIKTRGQQVTLRCSSQSGHNTVSWYQQALGQGPQFIFQYYREEENGRGNFPPRFSGLQFPNYSSELNVNALELDDSALYLCASSLLGGVYGYTFGSGTRLTVV.

CDR3 in amino acids: CASSSGVRTGELFF. CDR3 coding DNA: TGTGCCAGCAGCTCGGGAGTACGGACCGGGGAGCTGTTTTTT. The chain couples TRBV7-8 to TRBJ2-2, with a weak D call TRBD2 (6 bases). V was trimmed by 4 bases and J by 5 bases, leaving 11 bases between them. The CDR3 loop spans 14 amino acids. The germline CDR1 and CDR2 sequences are SGHVS and FQNEAQ.

V is TRBV5-6 and J is TRBJ2-5, with TRBD2 as a possible D gene (6 bases). The CDR3 totals 14 residues. Deletions cut 0 bases from V and 1 base from J, with 7 bases between. Germline V gene data show CDR1 as SGHDT and CDR2 as YYEEEE. CDR3 bases: TGTGCCAGCAGCTTGGTAGCGGTCCAAGAGACCCAGTACTTC. Protein product: CASSLVAVQETQYF.

The chain links TRBV7-8 to TRBJ2-1, with 9 bases matching TRBD2. The CDR3 length is 16 residues. Per the germline V gene, CDR1 is SGHVS and CDR2 is FQNEAQ. V dropped 7 bases and J dropped 6; count of bases not matched to a gene: 13. For the CDR3, the DNA is TGTGCCAGCACCCCCACGACGACTAGCGGCATCAATGAGCAGTTCTTC. This codes for CASTPTTTSGINEQFF. Full variable domain (rest looked up from reference TRBV7-8 and TRBJ2-1): GAGVSQSPRYKVAKRGQDVALRCDPISGHVSLFWYQQALGQGPEFLTYFQNEAQLDKSGLPSDRFFAERPEGSVSTLKIQRTQQEDSAVYLCASTPTTTSGINEQFFGPGTRLTVL.